The 27 T cell receptor beta chains listed next were all sequenced from one sample in a study of Graves' ophthalmopathy and Graves' hyperthyroidism. Scientists amplified the TCR beta CDR3 regions from RNA transcripts. First-round RT-PCR employed HTBI primers, with a second-round multiplex PCR after it. From the multiplex PCR reads, TCRdb called clonotypes with MiXCR, one entry per CDR3 protein. Of 200,000 to 300,000 distinct CDR3 sequences listed, less than 55% are singletons. The specimen sequenced was peripheral blood. The receptors shown here come from an adult man with Graves' ophthalmopathy.

This rearrangement joins TRBV5-4 to TRBJ2-5, with TRBD2 as a possible D gene (5 bases). Trimming cost V 1 base and J 5 bases, with 15 bases left between them. This CDR3 region has 15 residues. The germline V gene encodes CDR1 SGHNT and CDR2 YYREEE (reference sequence). CDR3 nucleotide sequence: TGTGCCAGCAGCTTGCTTCCGCTCCCGGGGGAGACCCAGTACTTC. It translates to CASSLLPLPGETQYF.

The chain recombines TRBV29-1 with TRBJ1-2; TRBD1 might be the D (6 bases). This CDR3 spans 13 amino acids. Germline V CDR1 and CDR2: SQVTM, ANQGSEA. Trimming shortened V by 7 bases and J by 5 bases, and 17 bases separated the two germline ends. The CDR3 region is CSGAGTDRYGYTF. As DNA, the CDR3 is TGCAGCGGGGCCGGGACGGACAGATATGGCTACACCTTC.

The table lists this clonotype with a few counts. The chain has TRBV7-9 and TRBJ2-5; 9 bases map to TRBD2. The CDR3 is 16 residues long. Trimming removed 5 bases from V and 4 bases from J; junction bases left unmatched: 11. Looked up from germline, CDR1 is SEHNR and CDR2 is FQNEAQ (reference sequence). This CDR3 reads CASSPGTSPMRETQYF. The CDR3 DNA follows: TGTGCCAGCAGCCCCGGGACTAGCCCTATGAGAGAGACCCAGTACTTC. Variable domain in full (rest from reference TRBV7-9 and TRBJ2-5): DTGVSQNPRHKITKRGQNVTFRCDPISEHNRLYWYRQTLGQGPEFLTYFQNEAQLEKSRLLSDRFSAERPKGSFSTLEIQRTEQGDSAMYLCASSPGTSPMRETQYFGPGTRLLVL.

The V call is TRBV6-1, the J call TRBJ1-5, with a possible D match to TRBD1 (5 bases). Between the trimmed V and J ends, which lost 3 bases and 6 bases, there was a span of 9 bases. CDR3 size: 13 residues. CDR1 is MNHNS and CDR2 is SASEGT in the germline V gene. For the CDR3, the DNA is TGTGCCAGCAGTGAGGGGGGAATTCAGCCCCAGCATTTT. Encoded protein: CASSEGGIQPQHF.

This clonotype has a count of ten or more. This chain joins TRBV7-9 and TRBJ1-1, with no clear D. The ends were cut back, 2 bases at V and 3 bases at J, with 7 bases in the middle. Germline V lookup: CDR1 SEHNR, CDR2 FQNEAQ (reference sequence). The length of the CDR3 is 13 residues. As DNA, the CDR3 is TGTGCCAGCAGCTTATCCGGGGACACTGAAGCTTTCTTT. Amino acid sequence: CASSLSGDTEAFF. Combining the CDR3 with reference TRBV7-9 and TRBJ1-1 gives the whole variable domain DTGVSQNPRHKITKRGQNVTFRCDPISEHNRLYWYRQTLGQGPEFLTYFQNEAQLEKSRLLSDRFSAERPKGSFSTLEIQRTEQGDSAMYLCASSLSGDTEAFFGQGTRLTVV.

This clonotype was detected only a few times. The chain uses TRBV24-1 and TRBJ1-1; TRBD1 might be the D (5 bases). Germline CDR1 and CDR2: KGHDR and SFDVKD. V gave up 7 bases and J gave up 4 bases, with 15 bases separating them. The CDR3 has 14 residues. The CDR3 sequence: CATRRTEGTTEAFF. In DNA, the CDR3 is TGTGCCACCAGACGGACTGAAGGGACCACTGAAGCTTTCTTT.

This clonotype was found a few times. The chain is built from TRBV7-2 and TRBJ1-3, with 8 bases fitting TRBD1. V trimming: 2 bases; J trimming: 0 bases; junction bases outside the gene matches: 6. The CDR3 sequence is 17 residues long. Germline lookup yields CDR1 SGHTA and CDR2 FQGNSA. CDR3 sequence: CASSLLGQGGSGNTIYF. The CDR3 DNA reads as TGTGCCAGCAGCTTACTTGGACAGGGCGGCTCTGGAAACACCATATATTTT.

This sequence joins TRBV2 and TRBJ1-5; D ambiguous. Trimming took off 2 bases at V and 2 bases at J, with 10 bases between the two ends. Germline CDR1 and CDR2: SNHLY and FYNNEI. There are 15 residues in the CDR3. The CDR3 sequence is CASSETPMGNQPQHF. CDR3 nucleotides: TGTGCCAGCAGTGAAACCCCTATGGGCAATCAGCCCCAGCATTTT.

This clonotype was counted a few times. CDR3 DNA sequence: TGTGCCAGCACTACAGGGGACGAGCAGTACTTC. It specifies CASTTGDEQYF. This chain connects TRBV28 to TRBJ2-7; 7 nucleotides match TRBD1. With 7 bases clipped from V and 5 bases from J, the junction kept 2 bases outside the gene matches. Germline lookup yields CDR1 MDHEN and CDR2 SYDVKM. The CDR3 loop spans 11 amino acids.

This clonotype was seen only once. The chain uses TRBV18 and TRBJ2-5, with 7 positions matching TRBD1. The CDR3 length is 15 residues. Germline V gene lookup returns CDR1 KGHSH and CDR2 LQKENI. Germline trimming cut 4 bases from V and 5 bases from J; bases unmatched to any gene: 10. DNA of the CDR3: TGTGCCAGCTCACGCCAGGGGGTTCGTTTGGAGACCCAGTACTTC. Translated: CASSRQGVRLETQYF.

CDR3 amino acids: CASSLNPANTGELFF. The CDR3 DNA reads TGTGCCAGCAGCCTTAATCCAGCTAACACCGGGGAGCTGTTTTTT. The gene calls are TRBV7-3 and TRBJ2-2; no reliable D call. Per germline, CDR1 SGHTA and CDR2 FQGTGA. V was shortened by 5 bases and J by 2 bases, with 12 bases between the two germline ends. This CDR3 is 15 amino acids long.

A remark on this clonotype: The final CDR3 position lacks the conserved phenylalanine or tryptophan, pointing to a likely read error. The V gene is TRBV12-5, the J gene TRBJ2-7; TRBD1 matches 7 bases. Losses at the gene ends were 3 bases for V and 2 bases for J; bases not matched to a gene: 7. The CDR3 is made up of 15 amino acids. The germline gives CDR1 LGHNT, CDR2 FRNRAP. The CDR3 nucleotides read TGTGCTAGTGGTTTACGGGACAGCCTCCCCTACGAGCAGTACCTC. Translated, it gives CASGLRDSLPYEQYL.

This clonotype was seen only a few times. The genes are TRBV19 and TRBJ1-5; D is uncertain. Germline V gives CDR1 LNHDA, CDR2 SQIVND (reference sequence). Trimming shortened V by 5 bases and J by 9 bases, and 14 bases separated the two germline ends. The CDR3 has 13 residues. The CDR3 loop is CASSAATRGPQHF. CDR3 coding DNA: TGTGCCAGTAGTGCAGCGACACGGGGGCCCCAGCATTTT. Combining the CDR3 with reference TRBV19 and TRBJ1-5 gives the whole variable domain DGGITQSPKYLFRKEGQNVTLSCEQNLNHDAMYWYRQDPGQGLRLIYYSQIVNDFQKGDIAEGYSVSREKKESFPLTVTSAQKNPTAFYLCASSAATRGPQHFGDGTRLSIL.

The rearrangement joins TRBV2 to TRBJ1-6, with 7 bases lining up with TRBD1. The trim removed 1 base at V and 6 bases at J, leaving 6 bases unmatched. Germline values: CDR1 SNHLY, CDR2 FYNNEI. This CDR3 region has 16 residues. CDR3 residues: CASSEGGGSGNSPLHF. CDR3 sequence (DNA): TGTGCCAGCAGTGAAGGAGGGGGCAGCGGTAATTCACCCCTCCACTTT.

The chain employs TRBV29-1 and TRBJ1-2; D unresolved. The CDR3 covers 14 residues. V shed 0 bases and J shed 6 bases, with 14 bases lying between them. Germline V CDR1 and CDR2: SQVTM, ANQGSEA. The CDR3 DNA sequence: TGCAGCGTTGAAGATACCCCGGCGGATAATGGCTACACCTTC. This gives the protein CSVEDTPADNGYTF. The entire variable domain, with the rest obtained from reference TRBV29-1 and TRBJ1-2, is as follows: SAVISQKPSRDICQRGTSLTIQCQVDSQVTMMFWYRQQPGQSLTLIATANQGSEATYESGFVIDKFPISRPNLTFSTLTVSNMSPEDSSIYLCSVEDTPADNGYTFGSGTRLTVV.

Points on this clonotype: This may arise from a read error, as a much more abundant clone is one base away. J is TRBJ2-5 and V is TRBV5-1; D uncertain. Trimming pared 7 bases from V and 1 base from J, leaving 11 bases between. Germline loops: CDR1 SGHRS, CDR2 YFSETQ. The CDR3 is 13 residues long. The CDR3 spells CASGSLIQETQYF. In nucleotides, the CDR3 is TGCGCCAGCGGCTCTCTCATCCAAGAGACCCAGTACTTC.

The sample holds a few counts of this clonotype. The chain links TRBV20-1 to TRBJ1-3, with 9 bases that match TRBD1. V was clipped by 1 base and J by 2 bases; unmatched bases: 9. CDR3 length equals 17 residues. The germline gives CDR1 DFQATT, CDR2 SNEGSKA (reference sequence). As DNA, the CDR3 is TGCAGTGCTAGAGGGACAGGGGTCGGTGGGCCTGGAAACACCATATATTTT. It encodes CSARGTGVGGPGNTIYF.

The CDR3 coding sequence is TGTGCCAGCAGTAACCACAGGGGGCGTCGGAATGAAAAACTGTTTTTT. Encoded protein: CASSNHRGRRNEKLFF. J is TRBJ1-4 and V is TRBV6-9, with 9 bases aligning to TRBD1. Unmatched junction bases numbered 9, after V lost 5 bases and J lost 5 bases. CDR3 length: 16 amino acids. CDR1 MNHGY and CDR2 SVAAGI come from the germline V gene.

The rearrangement uses TRBV5-1 and TRBJ1-1; 11 nucleotides align to TRBD1. Trimming cost V 2 bases and J 1 base; bases outside gene matches: 13. This CDR3 region has 19 residues. The germline V gene encodes CDR1 SGHRS and CDR2 YFSETQ. CDR3 in amino acids: CASSFPSGTGGPKNTEAFF. CDR3 in DNA: TGCGCCAGCAGCTTCCCCTCCGGGACAGGGGGACCCAAGAACACTGAAGCTTTCTTT.

The V call is TRBV9, the J call TRBJ1-1, with D maybe TRBD1 (6 bases). V shed 4 bases and J shed 3 bases, with 19 bases lying between them. The length of the CDR3 is 16 residues. Germline V lookup: CDR1 SGDLS, CDR2 YYNGEE. The CDR3 is CASSPDRFTFYTEAFF. The CDR3 bases are TGTGCCAGCAGCCCGGACAGATTTACATTTTACACTGAAGCTTTCTTT.

This clonotype was seen ten or more times. The chain couples TRBV25-1 to TRBJ2-2, with no clear D. From germline, CDR1 is MGHDK and CDR2 SYGVNS. V lost 2 bases, J lost 3 bases, and 10 bases lay in between. The CDR3 loop spans 15 amino acids. CDR3 protein: CASSENRQYTGELFF. CDR3 bases: TGTGCCAGCAGTGAAAACAGACAATACACCGGGGAGCTGTTTTTT.

As to this clonotype: A much larger clone sits a single nucleotide away, making a read error possible. This chain links TRBV3-1 with TRBJ2-6; the D gene is possibly TRBD1 (6 bases). Germline V gene sequence: CDR1 LGHDT, CDR2 YNNKEL (reference sequence). CDR3 length: 18 residues. The V gene lost 5 bases and the J gene lost 0 bases, with 17 bases spanning the gap. CDR3 bases: TGTGCCAGCAGCGCAAGTACAGGGAAGTCCTCTGGGGCCAACGTCCTGACTTTC. Its translation: CASSASTGKSSGANVLTF.

This clonotype has ten or more counts. The chain employs TRBV29-1 and TRBJ2-5; the D is unclear. V lost 3 bases and J lost 7, with 9 bases in between. The CDR3 runs to 11 residues. Germline CDR1 and CDR2: SQVTM and ANQGSEA. In nucleotides, the CDR3 is TGCAGCGTTGACATACTGAGGACCCAGTACTTC. Protein product: CSVDILRTQYF.

The sample holds a few counts of this clonotype. V and J are TRBV11-2 and TRBJ2-2; TRBD2 aligns across 7 bases. V trimming: 5 bases; J trimming: 2 bases; junction bases outside the gene matches: 11. Germline loops: CDR1 SGHAT, CDR2 FQNNGV. The CDR3 has 17 residues. CDR3 nucleotide sequence: TGTGCCAGCAGCCGTTCGGGTTGGGGACTAAACACCGGGGAGCTGTTTTTT. Protein product: CASSRSGWGLNTGELFF.

With regard to this clonotype: Because it lacks the conserved phenylalanine or tryptophan at the end, this CDR3 is likely a read error. The chain uses TRBV5-1 and TRBJ1-1, with a weak D call TRBD1 (6 bases). CDR1 is SGHRS and CDR2 is YFSETQ in the germline V gene. Trimming removed 2 bases at V and 8 bases at J, with 13 bases between. There are 13 residues in the CDR3. The CDR3 loop reads CASSLPGGQEAFV. CDR3 bases: TGCGCCAGCAGCTTACCCGGTGGACAGGAAGCTTTCGTT.

V gene TRBV20-1 combines with J gene TRBJ1-5, with 11 bases identical to TRBD1. J gave up 5 bases and V 0 bases, and 6 bases lay outside the gene matches. The germline gives CDR1 DFQATT, CDR2 SNEGSKA (reference sequence). This CDR3 is 16 amino acids long. The CDR3 bases are TGCAGTGCTAGAGAGCCCGGACAGGGGGCCGATCAGCCCCAGCATTTT. It codes for CSAREPGQGADQPQHF.

This clonotype was counted a single time. V usage is TRBV7-9 and J usage is TRBJ2-6; D gene unclear. CDR1 is SEHNR and CDR2 is FQNEAQ in the germline V gene (reference sequence). The CDR3 is 19 amino acids. Trimming left V 5 bases short and J 0 bases short, with 20 bases between. The DNA for the CDR3 is TGTGCCAGCAGCCCGTCTCCCCTGCATTTGAGCTCTGGGGCCAACGTCCTGACTTTC. It codes for CASSPSPLHLSSGANVLTF.